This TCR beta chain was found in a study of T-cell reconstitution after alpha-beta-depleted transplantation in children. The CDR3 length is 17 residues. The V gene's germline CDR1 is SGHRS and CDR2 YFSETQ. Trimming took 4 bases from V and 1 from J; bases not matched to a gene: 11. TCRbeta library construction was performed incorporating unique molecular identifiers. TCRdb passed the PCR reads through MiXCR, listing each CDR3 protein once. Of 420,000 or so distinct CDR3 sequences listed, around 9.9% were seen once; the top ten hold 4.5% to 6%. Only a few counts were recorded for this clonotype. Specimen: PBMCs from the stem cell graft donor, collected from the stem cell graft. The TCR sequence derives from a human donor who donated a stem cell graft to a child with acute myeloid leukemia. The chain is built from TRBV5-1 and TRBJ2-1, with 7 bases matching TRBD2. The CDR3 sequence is CASSPRWTSGSYNEQFF. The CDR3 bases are TGCGCCAGCAGCCCGAGATGGACTAGTGGGTCCTACAATGAGCAGTTCTTC.